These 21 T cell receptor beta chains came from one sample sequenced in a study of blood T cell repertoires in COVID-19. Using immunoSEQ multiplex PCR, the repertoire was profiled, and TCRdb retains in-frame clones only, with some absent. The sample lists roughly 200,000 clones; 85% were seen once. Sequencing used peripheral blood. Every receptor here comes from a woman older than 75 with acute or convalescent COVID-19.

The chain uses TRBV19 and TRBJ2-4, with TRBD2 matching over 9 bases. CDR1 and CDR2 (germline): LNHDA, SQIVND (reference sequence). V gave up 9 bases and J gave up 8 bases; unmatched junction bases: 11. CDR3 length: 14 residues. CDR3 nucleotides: TGTGCCAGCACCCCCGAGCGGGAGGTAGACATTCAGTACTTC. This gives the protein CASTPEREVDIQYF.

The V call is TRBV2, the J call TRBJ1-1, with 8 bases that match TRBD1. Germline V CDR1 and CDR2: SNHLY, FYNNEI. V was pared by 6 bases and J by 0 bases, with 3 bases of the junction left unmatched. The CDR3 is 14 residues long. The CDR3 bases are TGTGCCAGCAGGGAGGACAGGGTGAACACTGAAGCTTTCTTT. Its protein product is CASREDRVNTEAFF.

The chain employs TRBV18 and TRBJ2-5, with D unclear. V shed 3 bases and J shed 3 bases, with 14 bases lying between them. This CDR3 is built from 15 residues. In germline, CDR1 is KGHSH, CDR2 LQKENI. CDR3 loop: CASSPNQGLEETQYF. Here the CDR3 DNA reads TGTGCCAGCTCACCGAATCAAGGCCTAGAAGAGACCCAGTACTTC. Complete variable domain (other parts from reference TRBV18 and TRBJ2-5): NAGVMQNPRHLVRRRGQEARLRCSPMKGHSHVYWYRQLPEEGLKFMVYLQKENIIDESGMPKERFSAEFPKEGPSILRIQQVVRGDSAAYFCASSPNQGLEETQYFGPGTRLLVL.

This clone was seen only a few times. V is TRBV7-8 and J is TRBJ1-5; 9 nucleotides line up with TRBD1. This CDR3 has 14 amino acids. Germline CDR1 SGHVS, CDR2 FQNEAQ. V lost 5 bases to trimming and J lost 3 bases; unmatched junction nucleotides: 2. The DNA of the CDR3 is TGTGCCAGCAGCCGGACAGGGGTCAATCAGCCCCAGCATTTT. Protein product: CASSRTGVNQPQHF.

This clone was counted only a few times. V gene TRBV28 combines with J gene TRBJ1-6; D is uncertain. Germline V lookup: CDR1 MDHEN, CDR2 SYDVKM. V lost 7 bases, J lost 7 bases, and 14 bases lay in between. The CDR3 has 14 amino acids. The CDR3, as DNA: TGTGCCAGCAAGAACGGGATCTACAATTCACCCCTCCACTTT. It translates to CASKNGIYNSPLHF.

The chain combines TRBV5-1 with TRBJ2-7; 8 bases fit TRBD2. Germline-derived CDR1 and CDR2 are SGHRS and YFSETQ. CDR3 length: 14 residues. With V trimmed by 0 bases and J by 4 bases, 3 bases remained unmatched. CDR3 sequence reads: CASSLGAGDYEQYF. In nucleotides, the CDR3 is TGCGCCAGCAGCTTGGGAGCGGGAGATTACGAGCAGTACTTC.

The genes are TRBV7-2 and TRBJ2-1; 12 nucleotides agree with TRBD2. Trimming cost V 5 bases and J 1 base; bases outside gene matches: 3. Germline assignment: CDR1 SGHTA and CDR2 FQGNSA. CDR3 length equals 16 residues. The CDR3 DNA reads TGTGCCAGCAGCCTGACTAGCGGGGGATCCTACAATGAGCAGTTCTTC. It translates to CASSLTSGGSYNEQFF.

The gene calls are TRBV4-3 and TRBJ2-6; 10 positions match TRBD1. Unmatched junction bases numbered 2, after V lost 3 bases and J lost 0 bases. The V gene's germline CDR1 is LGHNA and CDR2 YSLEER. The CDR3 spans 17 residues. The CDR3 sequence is CASSQTGGASGANVLTF. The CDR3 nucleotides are TGCGCCAGCAGCCAGACAGGGGGCGCCTCTGGGGCCAACGTCCTGACTTTC.

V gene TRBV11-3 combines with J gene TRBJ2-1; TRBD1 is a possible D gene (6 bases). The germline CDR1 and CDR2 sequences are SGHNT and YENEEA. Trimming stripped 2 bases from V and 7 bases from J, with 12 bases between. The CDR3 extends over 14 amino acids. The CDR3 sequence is CASSLRQGKNEQFF. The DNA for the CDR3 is TGTGCCAGCAGCTTAAGGCAGGGGAAGAATGAGCAGTTCTTC.

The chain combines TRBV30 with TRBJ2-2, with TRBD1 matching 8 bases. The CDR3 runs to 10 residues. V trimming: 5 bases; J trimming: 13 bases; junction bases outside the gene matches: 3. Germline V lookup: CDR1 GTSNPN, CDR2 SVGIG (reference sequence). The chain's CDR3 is CAWGTGVLFF. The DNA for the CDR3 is TGTGCCTGGGGGACAGGCGTGCTGTTTTTT.

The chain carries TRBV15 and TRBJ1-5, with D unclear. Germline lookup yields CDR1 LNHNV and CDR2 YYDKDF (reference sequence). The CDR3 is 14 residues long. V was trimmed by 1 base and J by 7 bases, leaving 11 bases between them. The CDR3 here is CATSRGGIEQPQHF. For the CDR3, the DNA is TGTGCCACCAGCAGAGGAGGGATAGAGCAGCCCCAGCATTTT.

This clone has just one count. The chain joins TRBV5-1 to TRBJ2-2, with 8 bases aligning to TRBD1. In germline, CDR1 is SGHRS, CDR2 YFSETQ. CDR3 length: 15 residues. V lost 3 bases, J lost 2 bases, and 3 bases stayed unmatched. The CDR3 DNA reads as TGCGCCAGCAGCTCAGGGGGCGGCAACACCGGGGAGCTGTTTTTT. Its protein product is CASSSGGGNTGELFF.

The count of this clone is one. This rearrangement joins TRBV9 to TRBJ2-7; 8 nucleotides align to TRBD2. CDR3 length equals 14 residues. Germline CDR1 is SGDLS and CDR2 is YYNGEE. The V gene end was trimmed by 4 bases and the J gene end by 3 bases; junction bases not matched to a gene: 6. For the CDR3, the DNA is TGTGCCAGCAGCCCCGGGGGGGGTTACTACGAGCAGTACTTC. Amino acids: CASSPGGGYYEQYF.

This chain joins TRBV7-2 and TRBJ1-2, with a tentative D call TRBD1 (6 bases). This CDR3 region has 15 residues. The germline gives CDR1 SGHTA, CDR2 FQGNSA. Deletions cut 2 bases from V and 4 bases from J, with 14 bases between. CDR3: CASSLMGQIGYGYTF. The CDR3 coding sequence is TGTGCCAGCAGCTTAATGGGACAAATCGGCTATGGCTACACCTTC.

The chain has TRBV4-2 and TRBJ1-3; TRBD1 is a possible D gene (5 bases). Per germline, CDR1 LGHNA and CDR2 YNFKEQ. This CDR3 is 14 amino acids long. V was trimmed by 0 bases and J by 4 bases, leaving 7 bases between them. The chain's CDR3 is CASSQDRVGNTIYF. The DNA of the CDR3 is TGTGCCAGCAGCCAAGACAGGGTGGGAAACACCATATATTTT.

The CDR3 region is CSVEGQGFSEQFF. In DNA, the CDR3 is TGCAGCGTTGAGGGACAGGGGTTCTCTGAGCAGTTCTTC. V is TRBV29-1 and J is TRBJ2-1; 10 bases line up with TRBD1. The CDR3 loop spans 13 amino acids. The J segment lost 9 bases and the V segment lost 3 bases, leaving 5 bases of the junction unmatched. Germline V lookup: CDR1 SQVTM, CDR2 ANQGSEA.

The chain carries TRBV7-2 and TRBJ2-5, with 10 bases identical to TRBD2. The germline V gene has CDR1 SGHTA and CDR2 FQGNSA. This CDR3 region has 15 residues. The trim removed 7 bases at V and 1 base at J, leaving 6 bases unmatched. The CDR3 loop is CASTLVAGGQETQYF. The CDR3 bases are TGTGCCAGCACCCTGGTAGCGGGAGGCCAAGAGACCCAGTACTTC.

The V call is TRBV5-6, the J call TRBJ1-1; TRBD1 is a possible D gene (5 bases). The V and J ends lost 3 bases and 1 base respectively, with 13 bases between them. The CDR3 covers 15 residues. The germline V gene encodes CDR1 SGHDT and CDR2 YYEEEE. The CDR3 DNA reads TGTGCCAGCAGCTCAGTGGACACTTCGAACACTGAAGCTTTCTTT. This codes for CASSSVDTSNTEAFF. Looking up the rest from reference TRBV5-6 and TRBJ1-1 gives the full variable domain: DAGVTQSPTHLIKTRGQQVTLRCSPKSGHDTVSWYQQALGQGPQFIFQYYEEEERQRGNFPDRFSGHQFPNYSSELNVNALLLGDSALYLCASSSVDTSNTEAFFGQGTRLTVV.

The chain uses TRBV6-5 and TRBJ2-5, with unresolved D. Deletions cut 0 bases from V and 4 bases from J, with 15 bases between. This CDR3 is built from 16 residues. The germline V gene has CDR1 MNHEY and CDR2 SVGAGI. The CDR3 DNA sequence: TGTGCCAGCAGTTACTCTATGTGGGCAGTTGCAGAGACCCAGTACTTC. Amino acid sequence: CASSYSMWAVAETQYF.

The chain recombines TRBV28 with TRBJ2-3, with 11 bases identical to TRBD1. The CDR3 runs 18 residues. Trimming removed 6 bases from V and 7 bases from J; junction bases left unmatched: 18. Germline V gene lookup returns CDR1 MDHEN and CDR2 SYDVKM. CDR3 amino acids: CASRGTGGFSPAIYTQYF. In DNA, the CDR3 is TGTGCCAGCAGGGGGACAGGGGGTTTCTCCCCAGCAATTTATACGCAGTATTTT.

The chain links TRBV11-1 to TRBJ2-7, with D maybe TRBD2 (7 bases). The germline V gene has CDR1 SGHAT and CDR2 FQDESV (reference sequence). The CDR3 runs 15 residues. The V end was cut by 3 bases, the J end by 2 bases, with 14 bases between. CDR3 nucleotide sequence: TGTGCCAGCAGCTTGGCGGGGGCGATCCCCTACGAGCAGTACTTC. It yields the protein CASSLAGAIPYEQYF.